These 7 T cell receptor beta chains were all obtained from the same sample, sequenced in a study of control samples from healthy donors and cancer patients. Only in-frame clones appear in the TCRdb table, and some are missing; sequencing was by immunoSEQ multiplex PCR. The top ten hold 1.5% to 2% of the sample, which has approximately 150,000 clones, around 88% seen once. Sequencing was performed on blood. The receptors were gathered from a young man in good health.

V usage is TRBV3-1 (or the pseudogene TRBV3-2) and J usage is TRBJ2-1; tentative D call: TRBD2 (5 bases). There are 16 residues in the CDR3. Trimming pared 1 base from V and 8 bases from J, leaving 18 bases between. CDR1 LGHDT and CDR2 YNNKEL come from the germline V gene (reference sequence). DNA for the CDR3: TGTGCCAGCAGCCAAGCCGCTAGCCCCATTGGGGATGAGCAGTTCTTC. Its translation: CASSQAASPIGDEQFF.

The chain employs TRBV7-9 and TRBJ2-7, with 11 nucleotides matching TRBD1. J gave up 0 bases and V 11 bases, and 12 bases lay outside the gene matches. Germline CDR1 is SEHNR and CDR2 is FQNEAQ (reference sequence). CDR3 size: 16 residues. The CDR3 DNA reads TGTGCCTGCCGATCGGGGGACAGGGGGAACTCCTACGAGCAGTACTTC. Its protein product is CACRSGDRGNSYEQYF.

The V gene is TRBV4-2, the J gene TRBJ2-1; perhaps TRBD2 as D (6 bases). Trimming stripped 0 bases from V and 9 bases from J, with 21 bases between. Germline-derived CDR1 and CDR2 are LGHNA and YNFKEQ. CDR3 length: 17 residues. Here the CDR3 DNA reads TGTGCCAGCAGCCAAGATCGTCCGGGGGACGTATTGGGTGAGCAGTTCTTC. Amino acids: CASSQDRPGDVLGEQFF.

The chain combines TRBV5-6 with TRBJ2-2; tentative D call: TRBD2 (6 bases). The CDR3 is 16 amino acids. The germline V gene encodes CDR1 SGHDT and CDR2 YYEEEE. V lost 2 bases and J lost 0, with 11 bases in between. CDR3 in amino acids: CASSFTSRANTGELFF. DNA for the CDR3: TGTGCCAGCAGCTTCACTAGCCGCGCGAACACCGGGGAGCTGTTTTTT.

There are a few counts of this clone. V usage is TRBV9 and J usage is TRBJ2-2, with D perhaps matching TRBD2 (6 bases). CDR3 length: 16 amino acids. Germline V gives CDR1 SGDLS, CDR2 YYNGEE. V was cut by 2 bases and J by 7 bases, with 18 bases left in between. CDR3 coding DNA: TGTGCCAGCAGCGTTGGTACTAGCCTCTTTGACGGGGAGCTGTTTTTT. Its translation: CASSVGTSLFDGELFF.

This chain joins TRBV5-5 and TRBJ1-6; 9 bases fit TRBD1. There are 15 residues in the CDR3. The germline CDR1 and CDR2 sequences are SGHKS and YYEKEE (reference sequence). J lost 8 bases, V lost 1 base, and 4 bases had no gene match. CDR3 bases: TGTGCCAGCAGCTTGTTGGGACAGGGTGATTCACCCCTCCACTTT. This gives the protein CASSLLGQGDSPLHF.

The table lists this clone with a count of one. V is TRBV6-6 and J is TRBJ2-3; 9 bases are a match to TRBD1. Germline V gene lookup returns CDR1 MNHNY and CDR2 SVGAGI (reference sequence). J gave up 1 base and V 4 bases, and 3 bases lay outside the gene matches. The CDR3 is made up of 15 amino acids. Here the CDR3 reads CASSSGTGRTDTQYF. CDR3 bases: TGTGCCAGCAGTTCCGGGACAGGGCGCACAGATACGCAGTATTTT.